One and the same sample provided the 2 T cell receptor beta chains below, sequenced in a study of cytomegalovirus exposure and HLA in healthy donors (dated by TCRdb to about 2017). Receptor libraries were prepared by the immunoSEQ multiplex PCR assay. A mixture of 60 forward primers for TCR Vbeta segments and 13 reverse primers for TCR Jbeta segments was used in the multiplex PCR. TCRdb re-hosts the immuneACCESS table, in-frame sequences only. Its copies lack some clones; in the studies checked, an unresolved V gene accounts for under half of them, and the cause for the rest is not known. A total of 90,000 to 150,000 clones appear in this sample, about 9.4% of them only once. The ten top clones hold about 6.6% of the sample. The specimen was PBMCs. The source is a woman in her 40s in good health and CMV-seropositive.

This clone was seen only a few times. This rearrangement joins TRBV6-5 to TRBJ2-7, with D hard to call. V lost 5 bases to trimming and J lost 5 bases, with 19 bases between them. The CDR3 is made up of 15 amino acids. Looked up from germline, CDR1 is MNHEY and CDR2 is SVGAGI. The CDR3 region has the DNA TGTGCCAGCAGTAACGAGCTGGGCTGGAATAACGAGCAGTACTTC. It translates to CASSNELGWNNEQYF.

The V call is TRBV11-3, the J call TRBJ2-3, with 11 bases fitting TRBD1. With V trimmed by 4 bases and J by 6 bases, 0 bases remained unmatched. This CDR3 is built from 13 residues. CDR1 is SGHNT, CDR2 YENEEA, per germline. The chain's CDR3 is CASSWDRGDTQYF. The CDR3 nucleotides read TGTGCCAGCAGCTGGGACAGGGGGGATACGCAGTATTTT.